This passage covers 8 T cell receptor beta chains from one sample sequenced in a study of T cell responses to AZD1222 COVID-19 vaccine. Using immunoSEQ multiplex PCR, the repertoire was profiled, and TCRdb retains in-frame clones only, with some absent. This sample yields about 150,000 clones, of which approximately 90% are seen a single time; roughly 2% belongs to the top ten. The sample consisted of peripheral blood, taken on day 0 of AZD1222 vaccination. These receptor sequences come from an adult in good health.

The rearrangement uses TRBV6-5 and TRBJ2-1; D remains ambiguous. The CDR3 runs to 15 residues. V was shortened by 5 bases and J by 2 bases, with 13 bases between the two germline ends. Germline V lookup: CDR1 MNHEY, CDR2 SVGAGI. The CDR3 region is CASSRDSTAYNEQFF. Written as DNA, the CDR3 is TGTGCCAGCAGTCGCGACTCCACCGCCTACAATGAGCAGTTCTTC.

This clone was detected a few times. The V gene is TRBV15, the J gene TRBJ1-6; D is perhaps TRBD1 (6 bases). Per the germline V gene, CDR1 is LNHNV and CDR2 is YYDKDF (reference sequence). This CDR3 contains 14 residues. Trimming shortened V by 5 bases and J by 1 base, and 6 bases separated the two germline ends. The CDR3 nucleotides read TGTGCCACCAGCGGGACATCCTATAATTCACCCCTCCACTTT. This encodes CATSGTSYNSPLHF.

The V gene is TRBV7-8, the J gene TRBJ1-1; the D is unclear. The V end lost 1 base, the J end lost 0 bases, and 6 bases lay between the germline ends. Germline lookup yields CDR1 SGHVS and CDR2 FQNEAQ. This CDR3 is 14 amino acids long. The CDR3 sequence is CASSLEALNTEAFF. The CDR3, as DNA: TGTGCCAGCAGCTTAGAGGCCCTGAACACTGAAGCTTTCTTT.

The chain is built from TRBV5-1 and TRBJ2-1, with a weak D call TRBD1 (5 bases). Trimming removed 4 bases at V and 4 bases at J, with 9 bases between. This CDR3 has 13 amino acids. Germline values: CDR1 SGHRS, CDR2 YFSETQ. CDR3 nucleotides: TGCGCCAGCAGCCCCACAGGATACAATGAGCAGTTCTTC. Amino acids: CASSPTGYNEQFF.

This rearrangement joins TRBV6-5 to TRBJ1-1; maybe TRBD1 (5 bases). Trimming removed 6 bases at V and 1 base at J, with 9 bases between. The CDR3 is 13 residues long. CDR1 and CDR2 from the germline V gene are MNHEY and SVGAGI. The CDR3 loop is CASRRGGNTEAFF. The CDR3 DNA follows: TGTGCCAGCAGGAGGGGTGGGAACACTGAAGCTTTCTTT.

The chain employs TRBV7-8 and TRBJ1-2; D is unclear. Trimming took off 4 bases at V and 7 bases at J, with 13 bases between the two ends. There are 13 residues in the CDR3. Germline CDR1 is SGHVS and CDR2 is FQNEAQ. This CDR3 reads CASSSSAAGGYTF. CDR3 sequence (DNA): TGTGCCAGCAGCTCCTCGGCCGCGGGTGGCTACACCTTC.

The V and J genes are TRBV6-2 or TRBV6-3 and TRBJ2-3; 8 positions match TRBD1. The V and J ends lost 5 bases and 5 bases, in that order; junction bases with no gene match: 6. CDR3 size: 14 residues. CDR1 is MNHEY, CDR2 SVGEGT, per germline. The CDR3 DNA follows: TGTGCCAGCAGTCAGGACAGGGTGGTAGATACGCAGTATTTT. It specifies CASSQDRVVDTQYF.

This clone was seen only a few times. The chain carries TRBV6-5 and TRBJ1-3; unclear D gene. CDR1 and CDR2 (germline): MNHEY, SVGAGI. This CDR3 region has 13 residues. V lost 8 bases to trimming and J lost 2 bases, with 10 bases between them. The CDR3 here is CASGGNTGNTIYF. CDR3 DNA: TGTGCCAGCGGCGGAAATACTGGAAACACCATATATTTT.